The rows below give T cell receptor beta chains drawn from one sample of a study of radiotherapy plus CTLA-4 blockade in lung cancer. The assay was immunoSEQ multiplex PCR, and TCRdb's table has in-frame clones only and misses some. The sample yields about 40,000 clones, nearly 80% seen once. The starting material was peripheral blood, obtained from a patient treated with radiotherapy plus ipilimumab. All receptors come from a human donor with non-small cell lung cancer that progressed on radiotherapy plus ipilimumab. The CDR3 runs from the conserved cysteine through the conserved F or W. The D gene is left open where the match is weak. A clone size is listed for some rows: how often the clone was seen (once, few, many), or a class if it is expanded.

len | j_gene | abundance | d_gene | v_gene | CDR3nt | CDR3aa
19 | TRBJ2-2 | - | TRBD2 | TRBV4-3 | TGCGCCAGCAGCCAGGCAGGGACTAGCGGGGGCCGGAGGAGCGGGGAGCTGTTTTTT | CASSQAGTSGGRRSGELFF
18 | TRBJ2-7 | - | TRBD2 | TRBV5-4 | TGTGCCAGCAGCTTGGGGGGGTCTAGCGGGCCCCAGGGAAACGAGCAGTACTTC | CASSLGGSSGPQGNEQYF
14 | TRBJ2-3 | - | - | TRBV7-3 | TGTGCCAGCAGCCGAGAGTGGGGGGCAGATACGCAGTATTTT | CASSREWGADTQYF
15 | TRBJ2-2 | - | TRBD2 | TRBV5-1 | TGCGCCAGCAGGGGACTAGCGGGTAACACCGGGGAGCTGTTTTTT | CASRGLAGNTGELFF
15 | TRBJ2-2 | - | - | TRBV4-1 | TGCGCCAGCAGCGAGGTGACTGATAACACCGGGGAGCTGTTTTTT | CASSEVTDNTGELFF
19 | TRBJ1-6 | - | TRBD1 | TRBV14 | TGTGCCAGCAGCCAATCGTCCGCAGGGGGTCGTGGCTATAATTCACCCCTCCACTTT | CASSQSSAGGRGYNSPLHF
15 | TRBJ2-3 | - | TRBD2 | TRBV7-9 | TGTGCCAGCAGCTTAGAGGCGGGGGGTACAGATACGCAGTATTTT | CASSLEAGGTDTQYF
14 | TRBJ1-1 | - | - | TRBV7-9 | TGTGCCAGCAGCTGGGAGGGGAAAGCCACTGAAGCTTTCTTT | CASSWEGKATEAFF
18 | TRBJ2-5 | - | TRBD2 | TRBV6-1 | TGTGCCAGCAGTGGGGGGTCGGCTAGCGGGGGGCCGCAAGAGACCCAGTACTTC | CASSGGSASGGPQETQYF
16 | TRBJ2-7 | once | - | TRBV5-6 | TGTGCCAGCAGCCCGAATCCAACAGGGGCGGGGGGCGAGCAGTACTTC | CASSPNPTGAGGEQYF
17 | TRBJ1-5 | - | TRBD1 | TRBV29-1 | TGCAGCGTTGTTGAAGGGACAGGGGATTATAGCAATCAGCCCCAGCATTTT | CSVVEGTGDYSNQPQHF
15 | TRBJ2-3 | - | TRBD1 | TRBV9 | TGTGCCAGCAGCGTAGATGGCTACAGGGGAGATACGCAGTATTTT | CASSVDGYRGDTQYF
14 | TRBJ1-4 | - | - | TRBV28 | TGTGCCAGCAGGGGGGGTGCCCTCCGGGAAAAACTGTTTTTT | CASRGGALREKLFF
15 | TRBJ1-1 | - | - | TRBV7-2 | TGTGCCAGCAGCTTAGCGGCACAGGTGGACACTGAAGCTTTCTTT | CASSLAAQVDTEAFF
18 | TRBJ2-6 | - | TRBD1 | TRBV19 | TGTGCCAGTAGTATAGGAGGGACAGCGAATACAGGGGCCAACGTCCTGACTTTC | CASSIGGTANTGANVLTF
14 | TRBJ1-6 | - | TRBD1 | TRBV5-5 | TGTGCCAGCACCCGGGACAGAGTAATTTCACCCCTCCACTTT | CASTRDRVISPLHF
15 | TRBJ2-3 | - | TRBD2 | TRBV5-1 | TGCGCCAGCAGCTTGCAACTAGCGGACACAGATACGCAGTATTTT | CASSLQLADTDTQYF
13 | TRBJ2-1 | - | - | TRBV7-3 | TGTGCCAGCAGCCCCGGAGCCCCCAGTGAGCAGTTCTTC | CASSPGAPSEQFF
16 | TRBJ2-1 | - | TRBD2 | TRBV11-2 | TGTGCCAGCAGCCACAGCGGGGGGAGCTCCTACAATGAGCAGTTCTTC | CASSHSGGSSYNEQFF
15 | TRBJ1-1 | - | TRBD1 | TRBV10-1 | TGCGCCAGCAGTGAGTTCAGGGGGGCGAACACTGAAGCTTTCTTT | CASSEFRGANTEAFF
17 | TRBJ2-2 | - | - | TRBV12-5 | TGTGCTAGTGGCTCGCTCGGGTTCGCCAACCTGACCGGGGAGCTGTTTTTT | CASGSLGFANLTGELFF
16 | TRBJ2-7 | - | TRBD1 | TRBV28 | TGTGCCAGCAGTTCGGCCGGGACAGGGTACGCCTACGAGCAGTACTTC | CASSSAGTGYAYEQYF
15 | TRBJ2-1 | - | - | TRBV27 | TGTGCCAGCAGTTTATTCCCGGGGAGCTACAATGAGCAGTTCTTC | CASSLFPGSYNEQFF
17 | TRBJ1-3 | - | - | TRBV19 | TGTGCCAGTAGTAGTATTGACCAGCGTCCCTCTGGAAACACCATATATTTT | CASSSIDQRPSGNTIYF
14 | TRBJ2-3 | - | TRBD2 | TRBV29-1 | TGCAGCGTTGACGGCTCTAGCGGGACAGATACGCAGTATTTT | CSVDGSSGTDTQYF
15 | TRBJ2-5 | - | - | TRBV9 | TGTGCCAGCAGCGTAGCGGGGGGCCTCCGGGAGACCCAGTACTTC | CASSVAGGLRETQYF
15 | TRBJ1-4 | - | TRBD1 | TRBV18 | TGTGCCAGCTCACCAGGTCGAGGGGGCGCAGAGGAACTGTTTTTT | CASSPGRGGAEELFF
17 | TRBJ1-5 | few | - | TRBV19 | TGTGCCAGTAAACCAGGGGCGCGAATATTTAGCAATCAGCCCCAGCATTTT | CASKPGARIFSNQPQHF
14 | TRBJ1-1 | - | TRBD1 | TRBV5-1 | TGCGCCAGCAGCTTGTACAGGGGGGGGACTGAAGCTTTCTTT | CASSLYRGGTEAFF
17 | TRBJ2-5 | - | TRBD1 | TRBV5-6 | TGTGCCAGCAGCTTGACAGGGGCGGAGGAGTACCAAGAGACCCAGTACTTC | CASSLTGAEEYQETQYF
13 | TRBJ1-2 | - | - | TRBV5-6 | TGTGCCAGCGCGGAGGTTGGGCTCTATGGCTACACCTTC | CASAEVGLYGYTF
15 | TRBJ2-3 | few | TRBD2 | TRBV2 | TGTGCCAGCAGAGAGCTAGCGGGGGGGCCAGATACGCAGTATTTT | CASRELAGGPDTQYF
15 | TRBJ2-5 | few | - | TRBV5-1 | TGCGCCAGCAGCTTGGCCGGGGGGCCGCAAGAGACCCAGTACTTC | CASSLAGGPQETQYF
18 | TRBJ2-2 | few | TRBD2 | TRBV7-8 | TGTGCCAGCAGCTGGGGACTAGCGGGGGGCGGGAACACCGGGGAGCTGTTTTTT | CASSWGLAGGGNTGELFF
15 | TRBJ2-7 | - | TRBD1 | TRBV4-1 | TGCGCCAGCAGCCAAACAGGGGCGAGGGTTTACGAGCAGTACTTC | CASSQTGARVYEQYF
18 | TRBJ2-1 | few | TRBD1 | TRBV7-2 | TGTGCCAGCAGCTTCCGCCGCTTACAGGGGCACTACGGGAATGAGCAGTTCTTC | CASSFRRLQGHYGNEQFF
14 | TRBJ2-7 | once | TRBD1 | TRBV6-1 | TGTGCCAGCAACACCGGGACAGAACTTTACGAGCAGTACTTC | CASNTGTELYEQYF
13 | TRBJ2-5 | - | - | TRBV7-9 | TGTGCCAGCAGCGACTTAGCGTTAGGTTCCCAGTACTTC | CASSDLALGSQYF
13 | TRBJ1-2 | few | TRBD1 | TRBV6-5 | TGTGCCAGCAGTAGGGACAGGGCTTATGGCTACACCTTC | CASSRDRAYGYTF
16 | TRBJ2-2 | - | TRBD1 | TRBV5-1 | TGCGCCAGCAGCTTGGAGGGACAGATAAACACCGGGGAGCTGTTTTTT | CASSLEGQINTGELFF
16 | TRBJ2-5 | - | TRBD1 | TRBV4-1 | TGCGCCAGCAGCCAAGGGCAAGGGACAGGGTGGAAGACCCAGTACTTC | CASSQGQGTGWKTQYF
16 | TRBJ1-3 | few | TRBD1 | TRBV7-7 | TGTGCTAGCAGCTCGGGACAGGGGGTAGCAGGAAACACCATATATTTT | CASSSGQGVAGNTIYF
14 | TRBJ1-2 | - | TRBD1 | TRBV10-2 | TGCGCCAGCAGGGAGGGACAGGGAAGGGATGGCTACACCTTC | CASREGQGRDGYTF
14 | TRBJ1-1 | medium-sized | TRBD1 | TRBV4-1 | TGCGCCAGCAGGGACAGGGGAGGAACCACTGAAGCTTTCTTT | CASRDRGGTTEAFF
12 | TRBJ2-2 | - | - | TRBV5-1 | TGCGCCAGCAGCCCCAACATCGAGCGGCTGTTTTTT | CASSPNIERLFF
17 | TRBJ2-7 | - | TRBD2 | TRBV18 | TGTGCCAGCTCACCACCGAATGGGCGGGGGGGCTCCTACGAGCAGTACTTC | CASSPPNGRGGSYEQYF
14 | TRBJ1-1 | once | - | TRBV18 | TGTGCCAGCTCACCGGGACTCATGAACACTGAAGCTTTCTTT | CASSPGLMNTEAFF
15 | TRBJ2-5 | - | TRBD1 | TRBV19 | TGTGCCAGTAGTCTGACAGGGGGCATAGAAGGTGAGCAGTACTTC | CASSLTGGIEGEQYF
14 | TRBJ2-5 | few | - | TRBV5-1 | TGCGCCAGCAGCTTGTTGCGGGGACAAGAGACCCAGTACTTC | CASSLLRGQETQYF
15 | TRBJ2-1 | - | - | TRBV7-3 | TGTGCCAGCAGCTTACAGGGGCTTACCTACAATGAGCAGTTCTTC | CASSLQGLTYNEQFF
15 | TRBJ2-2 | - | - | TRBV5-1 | TGCGCCAGCAGCTTGGTGTCAGGGAACACCGGGGAGCTGTTTTTT | CASSLVSGNTGELFF
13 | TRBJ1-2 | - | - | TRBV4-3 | TGCGCCAGCAGCCAAGGTTGGAGTGGGGGCTACACCTTC | CASSQGWSGGYTF
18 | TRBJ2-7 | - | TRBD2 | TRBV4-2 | TGTGCCAGCAGCCAAACCGGGACTAGCGGGGGGGTTTCCTACGAGCAGTACTTC | CASSQTGTSGGVSYEQYF
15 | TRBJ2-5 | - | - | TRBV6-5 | TGTGCCAGCAGTCCATTGCAGGGGATGGCAGAGACCCAGTACTTC | CASSPLQGMAETQYF
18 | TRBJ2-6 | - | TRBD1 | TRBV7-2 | TGTGCCAGCAGCACCACAGGGGGTACTTTGGCTGGGGCCAACGTCCTGACTTTC | CASSTTGGTLAGANVLTF
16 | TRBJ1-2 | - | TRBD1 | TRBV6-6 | TGTGCCAGCAGTTACTCTGGGACAGGGTTAGGCTATGGCTACACCTTC | CASSYSGTGLGYGYTF
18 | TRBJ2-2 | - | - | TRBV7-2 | TGTGCCAGCAGCTTAGCGGAGGGTCCGGGACAGACCACCGGGGAGCTGTTTTTT | CASSLAEGPGQTTGELFF
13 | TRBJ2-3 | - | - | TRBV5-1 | TGCGCCAGCAGCAGCCGGACTTCAGATACGCAGTATTTT | CASSSRTSDTQYF